There are many counts of the clone carrying this T cell receptor beta chain. Its antigen is not known. This specimen comes from a study of regulatory T cells in long-lasting Graves disease. Across the whole study: To qualify as persistent, Graves' disease required over 5 years of antithyroid drugs with positive TSH receptor antibodies. Study-level points and caveats: Favored usage of TRBV28, TRBJ1-2 and TRBJ2-5 was recorded in persistent disease.

With iRepertoire HTBI primers and Arm-PCR of CDR3 regions, TCR beta libraries were built. Original data processing: Identification of gene segments yielded approximately 62 TRBV and 14 TRBJ across samples. Using its own MiXCR run on the multiplex PCR reads, TCRdb lists one record per CDR3 protein. For this entry, the V and J calls and clone size follow TCRdb and not the study's own pipeline. There are around 500,000 distinct CDR3 sequences in the sample; less than 25% occur only once, and 7% to 10% lies in the top ten. CDR3 length equals 17 residues. Trimming left V 0 bases short and J 7 bases short, with 16 bases between. Time point of the sample: persistent/refractory GD, antithyroid drugs over 5 years with positive TRAb. Following extraction of RNA from PBMCs, that RNA was used to make the TCR library.

The specimen comprised peripheral blood mononuclear cells (PBMCs), sampled when the disease was refractory, from a patient treated with antithyroid drugs. J is TRBJ1-6 and V is TRBV12-3 or TRBV12-4; the D gene is possibly TRBD1 (5 bases). The clonotype was recovered from a female donor with Graves disease. CDR3 residues: CASSLALGEGQNSPLHF. CDR3 in DNA: TGTGCCAGCAGTTTAGCGCTAGGGGAAGGGCAAAATTCACCCCTCCACTTT.